Shown below are 12 T cell receptor beta chains from a single sample sequenced in a study of CD8+CD57+ T cells in acquired aplastic anemia. Before being chosen for sequencing, patients had shown CD8+CD57+ cell expansion by flow cytometry. Genomic DNA acted as the template from which TCR beta VDJ combination and CDR3 sequence profiling were carried out. MiXCR was run by TCRdb on the reads, yielding one entry per CDR3 protein. Here the sample spans roughly 170,000 distinct CDR3 sequences, approximately 48% being singletons. Sequencing was performed on sorted CD4+, CD8+, or CD8+CD57+ T cells (not recorded which) from PBMCs. Receptor source: a human donor with aplastic anemia.

This clonotype was found many times. This chain uses TRBV29-1 with TRBJ2-4; 9 nucleotides line up with TRBD1. V trimming: 7 bases; J trimming: 1 base; junction bases outside the gene matches: 5. Germline V gene lookup returns CDR1 SQVTM and CDR2 ANQGSEA. The CDR3 is made up of 14 amino acids. The CDR3 coding sequence is TGCAGCGCCCGACAGGGGGGGGCCAAAAACATTCAGTACTTC. This sequence encodes CSARQGGAKNIQYF.

There are many counts of this clonotype. This chain connects TRBV20-1 to TRBJ2-5; weak D call: TRBD1 (6 bases). Germline CDR1 DFQATT, CDR2 SNEGSKA (reference sequence). The CDR3 sequence is 14 residues long. V was shortened by 3 bases and J by 3 bases, with 14 bases between the two germline ends. CDR3 protein: CSASALDSKETQYF. Here the CDR3 DNA reads TGCAGTGCTAGTGCCCTGGACAGCAAAGAGACCCAGTACTTC.

The table lists this clonotype with many counts. The chain couples TRBV6-1 to TRBJ1-1; TRBD1 is a possible D gene (5 bases). The CDR3 loop spans 12 amino acids. V was shortened by 5 bases and J by 11 bases, with 15 bases between the two germline ends. The germline V gene has CDR1 MNHNS and CDR2 SASEGT. The CDR3 spells CASSPVRVGAFF. DNA of the CDR3: TGTGCCAGCAGTCCCGTCAGGGTTGGGGCTTTCTTT.

The gene calls are TRBV7-6 and TRBJ2-7; TRBD1 might be the D (5 bases). Trimming stripped 5 bases from V and 5 bases from J, with 19 bases between. The CDR3 length is 15 residues. Germline loops: CDR1 SGHVS, CDR2 FNYEAQ. CDR3 residues: CASSRYGLQGDEQYF. DNA of the CDR3: TGTGCCAGCAGCAGGTACGGGCTCCAAGGGGACGAGCAGTACTTC.

This clonotype has more than one count but fewer than ten. The chain joins TRBV3-1 to TRBJ1-6, with D unresolved. V was shortened by 6 bases and J by 4 bases, with 13 bases between the two germline ends. Germline V gene lookup returns CDR1 LGHDT and CDR2 YNNKEL (reference sequence). This CDR3 region has 15 residues. CDR3 loop: CASRPAEWYNSPLHF. The CDR3 DNA follows: TGTGCCAGCAGACCCGCCGAGTGGTATAATTCACCCCTCCACTTT.

V is TRBV19 and J is TRBJ2-1, with 10 bases matching TRBD1. Germline V CDR1 and CDR2: LNHDA, SQIVND (reference sequence). With 2 bases clipped from V and 12 bases from J, the junction kept 7 bases outside the gene matches. This CDR3 contains 14 residues. CDR3 residues: CASSIRRGDRGQFF. In DNA, the CDR3 is TGTGCCAGTAGTATACGGAGAGGGGACAGGGGGCAGTTCTTC.

In this sample, this clonotype turned up a few times. The CDR3 ends on some other residue instead of the conserved phenylalanine or tryptophan, so this is likely a read error. No DNA is shown, since the ends of the CDR3 on it are uncertain; the CDR3 is the one TCRdb lists. This chain links TRBV25-1 with TRBJ1-3. Germline lookup yields CDR1 MGHDK and CDR2 SYGVNS. The CDR3 is 8 amino acids long, termini counted. The CDR3 protein is CASSEQIP.

The chain recombines TRBV7-2 with TRBJ2-7; D is perhaps TRBD1 or TRBD2 (5 bases each). The CDR3 covers 14 residues. V was trimmed by 5 bases and J by 2 bases, leaving 13 bases between them. The germline CDR1 and CDR2 sequences are SGHTA and FQGNSA. CDR3 DNA: TGTGCCAGCAGCGGACCCGGGACCCCCTACGAGCAGTACTTC. Residues: CASSGPGTPYEQYF.

This clonotype appeared many times. The J gene is TRBJ2-2, the V gene TRBV9, with D tentatively TRBD2 (6 bases). Trimming cost V 9 bases and J 1 base, with 13 bases left between them. Germline V gene sequence: CDR1 SGDLS, CDR2 YYNGEE. This CDR3 contains 14 residues. The CDR3 reads CATAGRMNTGELFF. For the CDR3, the DNA is TGTGCCACGGCGGGACGGATGAACACCGGGGAGCTGTTTTTT.

The chain links TRBV20-1 to TRBJ1-1; perhaps TRBD1 as D (6 bases). V lost 2 bases to trimming and J lost 0 bases, with 10 bases between them. Germline lookup yields CDR1 DFQATT and CDR2 SNEGSKA (reference sequence). The CDR3 covers 14 residues. CDR3 loop: CSARSGHLNTEAFF. The CDR3 DNA follows: TGCAGTGCTAGATCGGGACACCTGAACACTGAAGCTTTCTTT.

This clonotype has at least ten counts. The J gene is TRBJ2-2, the V gene TRBV5-1; weak D call: TRBD2 (6 bases). CDR1 and CDR2 from the germline V gene are SGHRS and YFSETQ. The CDR3 sequence is 15 residues long. V gave up 0 bases and J gave up 0 bases, with 6 bases separating them. CDR3 nucleotide sequence: TGCGCCAGCAGCTTGGGACTAGCGAACACCGGGGAGCTGTTTTTT. Translation: CASSLGLANTGELFF.

The chain couples TRBV6-1 to TRBJ1-2; D not certain. CDR3 length: 15 residues. Trimming shortened V by 8 bases and J by 8 bases, and 24 bases separated the two germline ends. Germline CDR1 reads MNHNS; CDR2 reads SASEGT. The CDR3 DNA is TGTGCCAGCGCCCCCGACTTGGGGAGAGGGTACGGCTACACCTTC. This encodes CASAPDLGRGYGYTF.